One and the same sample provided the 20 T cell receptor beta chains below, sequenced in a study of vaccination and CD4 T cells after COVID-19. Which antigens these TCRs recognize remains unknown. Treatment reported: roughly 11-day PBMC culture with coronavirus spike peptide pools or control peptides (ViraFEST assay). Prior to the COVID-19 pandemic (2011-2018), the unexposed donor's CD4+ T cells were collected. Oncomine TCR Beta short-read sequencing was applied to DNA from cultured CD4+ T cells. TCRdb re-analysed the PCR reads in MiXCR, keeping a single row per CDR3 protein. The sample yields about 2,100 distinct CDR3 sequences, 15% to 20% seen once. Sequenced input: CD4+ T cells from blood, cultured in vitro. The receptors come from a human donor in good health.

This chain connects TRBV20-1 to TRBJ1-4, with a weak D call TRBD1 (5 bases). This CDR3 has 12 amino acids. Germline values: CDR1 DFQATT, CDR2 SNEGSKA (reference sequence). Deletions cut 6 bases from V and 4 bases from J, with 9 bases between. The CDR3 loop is CSAHDSNEKLFF. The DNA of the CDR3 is TGCAGTGCCCACGACAGTAATGAAAAACTGTTTTTT.

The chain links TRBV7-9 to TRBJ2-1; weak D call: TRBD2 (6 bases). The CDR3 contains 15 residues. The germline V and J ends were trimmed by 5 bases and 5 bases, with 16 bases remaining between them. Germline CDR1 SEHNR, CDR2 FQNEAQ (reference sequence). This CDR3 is CASSVPGTSDNEQFF. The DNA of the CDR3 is TGTGCCAGCAGCGTACCCGGGACTTCCGACAATGAGCAGTTCTTC.

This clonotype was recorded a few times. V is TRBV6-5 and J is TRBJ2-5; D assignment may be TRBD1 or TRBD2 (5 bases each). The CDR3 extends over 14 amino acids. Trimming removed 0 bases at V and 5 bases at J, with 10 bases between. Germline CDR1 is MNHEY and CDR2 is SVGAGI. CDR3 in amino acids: CASSYSFGTETQYF. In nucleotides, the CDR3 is TGTGCCAGCAGTTACTCCTTCGGGACGGAGACCCAGTACTTC.

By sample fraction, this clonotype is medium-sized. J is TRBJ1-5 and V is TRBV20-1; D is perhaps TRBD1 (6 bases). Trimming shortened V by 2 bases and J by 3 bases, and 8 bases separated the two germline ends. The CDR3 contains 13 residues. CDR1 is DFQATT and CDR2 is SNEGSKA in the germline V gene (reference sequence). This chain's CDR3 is CSARQGINQPQHF. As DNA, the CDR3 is TGCAGTGCTAGACAGGGGATCAATCAGCCCCAGCATTTT.

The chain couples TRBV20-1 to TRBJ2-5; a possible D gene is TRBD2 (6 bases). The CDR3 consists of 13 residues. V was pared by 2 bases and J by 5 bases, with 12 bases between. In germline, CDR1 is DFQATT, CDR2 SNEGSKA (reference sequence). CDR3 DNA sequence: TGCAGTGCTAGACAGGCGGGGATGGAGACCCAGTACTTC. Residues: CSARQAGMETQYF.

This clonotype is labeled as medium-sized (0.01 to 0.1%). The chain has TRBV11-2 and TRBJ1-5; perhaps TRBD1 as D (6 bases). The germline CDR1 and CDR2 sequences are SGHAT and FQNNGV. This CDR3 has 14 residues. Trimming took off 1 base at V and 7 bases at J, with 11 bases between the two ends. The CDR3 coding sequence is TGTGCCAGCAGCTTAGGCACAGGGTCGCAGCCCCAGCATTTT. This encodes CASSLGTGSQPQHF.

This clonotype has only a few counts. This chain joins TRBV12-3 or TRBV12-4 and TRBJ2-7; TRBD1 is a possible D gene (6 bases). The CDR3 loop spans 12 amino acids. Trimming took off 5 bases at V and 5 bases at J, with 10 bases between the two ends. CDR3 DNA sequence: TGTGCCAGCAGTCCATACAGGGACGAGCAGTACTTC. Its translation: CASSPYRDEQYF.

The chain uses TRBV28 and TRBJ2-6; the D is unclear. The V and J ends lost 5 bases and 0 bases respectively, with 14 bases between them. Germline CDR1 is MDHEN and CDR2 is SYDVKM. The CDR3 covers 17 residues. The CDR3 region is CASSNLPGGSGANVLTF. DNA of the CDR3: TGTGCCAGCAGTAACCTCCCGGGTGGCTCTGGGGCCAACGTCCTGACTTTC. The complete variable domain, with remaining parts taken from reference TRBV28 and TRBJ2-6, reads DVKVTQSSRYLVKRTGEKVFLECVQDMDHENMFWYRQDPGLGLRLIYFSYDVKMKEKGDIPEGYSVSREKKERFSLILESASTNQTSMYLCASSNLPGGSGANVLTFGAGSRLTVL.

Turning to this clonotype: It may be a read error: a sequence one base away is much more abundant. CDR3: CTSSIQTGTGSGYTF. In DNA, the CDR3 is TGTACCAGTAGTATCCAGACTGGGACAGGGAGCGGCTACACCTTC. The chain links TRBV19 to TRBJ1-2, with 9 bases lining up with TRBD1. The CDR3 spans 15 residues. Per germline, CDR1 LNHDA and CDR2 SQIVND (reference sequence).

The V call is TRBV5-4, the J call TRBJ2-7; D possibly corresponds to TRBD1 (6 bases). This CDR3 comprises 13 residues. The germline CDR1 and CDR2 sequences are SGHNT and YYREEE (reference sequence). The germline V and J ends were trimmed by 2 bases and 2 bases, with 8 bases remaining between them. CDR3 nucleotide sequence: TGTGCCAGCAGCTTTGGGACAACCTACGAGCAGTACTTC. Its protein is CASSFGTTYEQYF.

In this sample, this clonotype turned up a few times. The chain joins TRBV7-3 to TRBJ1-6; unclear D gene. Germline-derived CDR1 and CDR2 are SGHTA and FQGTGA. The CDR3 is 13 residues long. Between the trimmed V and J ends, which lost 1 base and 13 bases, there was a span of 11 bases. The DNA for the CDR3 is TGTGCCAGCAGCTTAAGTTCGGCCTCGCCCCTCCACTTT. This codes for CASSLSSASPLHF.

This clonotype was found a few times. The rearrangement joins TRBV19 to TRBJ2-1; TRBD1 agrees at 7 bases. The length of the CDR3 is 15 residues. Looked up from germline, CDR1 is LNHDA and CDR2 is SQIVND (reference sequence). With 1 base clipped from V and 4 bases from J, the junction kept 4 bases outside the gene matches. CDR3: CASSIAGQLYNEQFF. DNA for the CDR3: TGTGCCAGTAGTATAGCGGGACAGTTATACAATGAGCAGTTCTTC.

The CDR3 sequence: CASTPGQGDQPQHF. In DNA form, the CDR3 reads TGTGCCAGTACCCCGGGACAGGGAGATCAGCCCCAGCATTTT. The V gene is TRBV19, the J gene TRBJ1-5; the match to TRBD1 covers 9 bases. Germline CDR1 is LNHDA and CDR2 is SQIVND (reference sequence). V shed 7 bases, J shed 5 bases, and the junction held 6 bases outside the gene matches. This CDR3 comprises 14 residues. Filled out from reference TRBV19 and TRBJ1-5, the complete variable domain reads DGGITQSPKYLFRKEGQNVTLSCEQNLNHDAMYWYRQDPGQGLRLIYYSQIVNDFQKGDIAEGYSVSREKKESFPLTVTSAQKNPTAFYLCASTPGQGDQPQHFGDGTRLSIL.

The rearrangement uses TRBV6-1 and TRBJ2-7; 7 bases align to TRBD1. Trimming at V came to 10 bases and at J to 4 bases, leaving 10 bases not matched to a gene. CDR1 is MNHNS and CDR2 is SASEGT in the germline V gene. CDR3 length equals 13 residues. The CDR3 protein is CATRDRALYEQYF. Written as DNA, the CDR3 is TGTGCCACCCGCGACAGGGCCCTATACGAGCAGTACTTC.

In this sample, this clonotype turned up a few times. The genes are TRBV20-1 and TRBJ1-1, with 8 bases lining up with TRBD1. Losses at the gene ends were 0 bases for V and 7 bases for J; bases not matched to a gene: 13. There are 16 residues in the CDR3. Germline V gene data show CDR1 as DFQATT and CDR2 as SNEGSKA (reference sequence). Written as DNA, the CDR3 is TGCAGTGCTAGAGATATTTACAGGGGGGGACGGGGTGAAGCTTTCTTT. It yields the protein CSARDIYRGGRGEAFF.

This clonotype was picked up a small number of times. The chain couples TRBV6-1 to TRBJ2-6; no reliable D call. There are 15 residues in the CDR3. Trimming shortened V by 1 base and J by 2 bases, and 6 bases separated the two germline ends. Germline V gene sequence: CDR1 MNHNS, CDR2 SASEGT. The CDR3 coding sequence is TGTGCCAGCAGTGAAGGGGCAGCTGGGGCCAACGTCCTGACTTTC. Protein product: CASSEGAAGANVLTF.

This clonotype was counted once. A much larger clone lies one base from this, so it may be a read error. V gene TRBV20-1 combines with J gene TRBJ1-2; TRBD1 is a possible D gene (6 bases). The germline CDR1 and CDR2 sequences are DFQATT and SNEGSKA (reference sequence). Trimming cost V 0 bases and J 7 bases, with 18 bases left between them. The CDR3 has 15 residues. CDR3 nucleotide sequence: TGCAGTGCTAGAGACTCACCACAGGGAGGCTGTGGCTACACCTTC. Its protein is CSARDSPQGGCGYTF.

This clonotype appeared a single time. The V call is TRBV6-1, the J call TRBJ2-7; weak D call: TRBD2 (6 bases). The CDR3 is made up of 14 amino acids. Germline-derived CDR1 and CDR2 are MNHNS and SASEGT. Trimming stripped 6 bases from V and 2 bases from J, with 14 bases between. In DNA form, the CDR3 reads TGTGCCAGCAGAATCCAGCGGGCACCCTACGAGCAGTACTTC. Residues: CASRIQRAPYEQYF.

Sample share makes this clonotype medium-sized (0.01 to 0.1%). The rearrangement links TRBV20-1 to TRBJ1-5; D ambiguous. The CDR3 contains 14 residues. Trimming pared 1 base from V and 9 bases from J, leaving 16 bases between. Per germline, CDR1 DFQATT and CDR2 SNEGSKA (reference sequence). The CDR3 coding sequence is TGCAGTGCTAGAGCCCTGGGAGGTGAGAGGCCCCAGCATTTT. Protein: CSARALGGERPQHF.

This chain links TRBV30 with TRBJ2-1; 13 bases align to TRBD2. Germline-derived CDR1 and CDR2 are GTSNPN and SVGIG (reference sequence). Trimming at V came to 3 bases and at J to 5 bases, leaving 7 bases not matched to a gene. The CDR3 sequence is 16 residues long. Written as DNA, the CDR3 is TGTGCCTGGAGGGGGCTAGGACTAGCGGGAGACAATGAGCAGTTCTTC. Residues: CAWRGLGLAGDNEQFF.